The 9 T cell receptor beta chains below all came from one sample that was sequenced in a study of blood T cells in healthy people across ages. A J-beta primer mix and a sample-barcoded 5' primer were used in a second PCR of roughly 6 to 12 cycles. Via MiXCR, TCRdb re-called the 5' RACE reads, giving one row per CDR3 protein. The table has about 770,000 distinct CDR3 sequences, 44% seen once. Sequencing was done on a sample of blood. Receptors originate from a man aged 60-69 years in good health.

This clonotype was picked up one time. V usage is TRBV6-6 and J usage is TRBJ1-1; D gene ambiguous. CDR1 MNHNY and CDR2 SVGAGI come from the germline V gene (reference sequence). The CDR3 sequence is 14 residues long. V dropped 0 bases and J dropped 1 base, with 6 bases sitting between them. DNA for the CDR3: TGTGCCAGCAGTTACTCAGGGAGGAACACTGAAGCTTTCTTT. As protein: CASSYSGRNTEAFF.

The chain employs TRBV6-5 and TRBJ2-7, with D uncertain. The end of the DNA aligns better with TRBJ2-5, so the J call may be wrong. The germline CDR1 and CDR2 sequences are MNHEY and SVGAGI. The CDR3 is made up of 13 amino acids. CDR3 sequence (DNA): TGTGCCAGCAGTTCCGGACCTTTCGGGACCCAGTACTTC. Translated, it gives CASSSGPFGTQYF.

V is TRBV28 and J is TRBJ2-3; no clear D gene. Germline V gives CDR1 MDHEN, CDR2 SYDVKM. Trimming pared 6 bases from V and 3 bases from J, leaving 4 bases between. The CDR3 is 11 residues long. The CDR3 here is CASRWTDTQYF. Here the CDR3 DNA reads TGTGCCAGCAGATGGACAGATACGCAGTATTTT.

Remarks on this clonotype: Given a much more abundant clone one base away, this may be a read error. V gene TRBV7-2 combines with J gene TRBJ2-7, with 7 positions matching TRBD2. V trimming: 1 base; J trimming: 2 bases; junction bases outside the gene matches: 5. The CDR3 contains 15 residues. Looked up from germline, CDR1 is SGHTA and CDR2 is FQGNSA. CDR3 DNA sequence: TGTGCCAGCAGCTTAGATGGGAGGGGCCCCTACGAGCAGTACTTC. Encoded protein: CASSLDGRGPYEQYF.

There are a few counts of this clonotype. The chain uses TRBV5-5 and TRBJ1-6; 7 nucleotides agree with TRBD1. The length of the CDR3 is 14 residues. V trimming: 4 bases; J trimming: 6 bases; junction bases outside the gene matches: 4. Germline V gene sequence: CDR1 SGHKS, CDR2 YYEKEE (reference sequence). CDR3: CASSTGTANSPLHF. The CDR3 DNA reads TGTGCCAGCAGCACAGGGACAGCTAATTCACCCCTCCACTTT. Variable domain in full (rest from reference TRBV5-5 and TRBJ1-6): DAGVTQSPTHLIKTRGQQVTLRCSPISGHKSVSWYQQVLGQGPQFIFQYYEKEERGRGNFPDRFSARQFPNYSSELNVNALLLGDSALYLCASSTGTANSPLHFGNGTRLTVT.

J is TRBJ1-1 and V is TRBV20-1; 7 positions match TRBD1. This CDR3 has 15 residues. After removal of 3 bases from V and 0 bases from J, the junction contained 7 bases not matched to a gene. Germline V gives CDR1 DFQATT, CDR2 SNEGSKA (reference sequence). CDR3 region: CSARRDRAMNTEAFF. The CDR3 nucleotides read TGCAGTGCTAGGAGAGACAGGGCGATGAACACTGAAGCTTTCTTT.

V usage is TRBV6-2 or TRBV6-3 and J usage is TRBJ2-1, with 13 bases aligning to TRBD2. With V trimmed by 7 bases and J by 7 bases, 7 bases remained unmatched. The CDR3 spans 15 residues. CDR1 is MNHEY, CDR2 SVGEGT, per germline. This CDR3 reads CASTRGLAGLNEQFF. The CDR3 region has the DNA TGTGCCAGCACTAGGGGACTAGCGGGGCTTAATGAGCAGTTCTTC.

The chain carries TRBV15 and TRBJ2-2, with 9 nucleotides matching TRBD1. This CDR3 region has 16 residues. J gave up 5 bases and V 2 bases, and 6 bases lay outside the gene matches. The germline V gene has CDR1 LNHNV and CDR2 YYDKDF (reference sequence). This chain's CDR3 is CATSRSGQGLTGELFF. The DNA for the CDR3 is TGTGCCACCAGCAGATCGGGACAGGGCTTAACCGGGGAGCTGTTTTTT.

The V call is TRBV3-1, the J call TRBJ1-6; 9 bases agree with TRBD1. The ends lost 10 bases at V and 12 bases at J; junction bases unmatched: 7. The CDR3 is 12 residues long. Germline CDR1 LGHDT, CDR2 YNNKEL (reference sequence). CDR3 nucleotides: TGTGCCACGAACAGGGGGCTAGGACCCCTCCACTTT. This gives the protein CATNRGLGPLHF. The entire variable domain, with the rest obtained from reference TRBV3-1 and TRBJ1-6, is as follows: DTAVSQTPKYLVTQMGNDKSIKCEQNLGHDTMYWYKQDSKKFLKIMFSYNNKELIINETVPNRFSPKSPDKAHLNLHINSLELGDSAVYFCATNRGLGPLHFGNGTRLTVT.